Below are 25 T cell receptor beta chains sequenced from a single sample in a study of blood T cell repertoires in COVID-19. Some clones are missing from TCRdb's copy, which holds only in-frame ones; the method was immunoSEQ multiplex PCR. The repertoire has 250,000 or so clones, around 90% of them found once; the top ten carry roughly 3.7%. The specimen was PBMCs or T cells enriched from blood (not recorded which). Receptor source: a woman aged 25 to 39 who had been exposed to COVID-19.

The rearrangement uses TRBV3-1 (or the pseudogene TRBV3-2) and TRBJ1-1; no firm D call. This CDR3 is 17 amino acids long. V was cut by 4 bases and J by 1 base, with 19 bases left in between. Germline V CDR1 and CDR2: LGHDT, YNNKEL (reference sequence). The CDR3 is CASSRFLGVGGNTEAFF. In DNA, the CDR3 is TGTGCCAGCAGCCGTTTTTTGGGTGTTGGAGGGAACACTGAAGCTTTCTTT.

The sample holds one count of this clone. The chain joins TRBV6-5 to TRBJ2-1, with D maybe TRBD1 (5 bases). The CDR3 runs 16 residues. Germline CDR1 and CDR2: MNHEY and SVGAGI. Deletions cut 2 bases from V and 6 bases from J, with 17 bases between. CDR3 loop: CASSYTTALRPNEQFF. The DNA for the CDR3 is TGTGCCAGCAGTTACACGACAGCCCTACGCCCCAATGAGCAGTTCTTC.

The rearrangement uses TRBV5-4 and TRBJ1-1; TRBD1 might be the D (6 bases). V lost 1 base and J lost 0, with 10 bases in between. Germline-derived CDR1 and CDR2 are SGHNT and YYREEE (reference sequence). This CDR3 has 15 residues. CDR3: CASSLTGRVNTEAFF. The CDR3 coding sequence is TGTGCCAGCAGCTTGACAGGGCGGGTGAACACTGAAGCTTTCTTT.

The chain employs TRBV18 and TRBJ2-5; D is uncertain. The CDR3 spans 12 residues. Trimming removed 4 bases at V and 3 bases at J, with 6 bases between. CDR1 is KGHSH and CDR2 is LQKENI in the germline V gene. CDR3 amino acids: CASSQREETQYF. The CDR3 DNA sequence: TGTGCCAGCTCACAAAGAGAAGAGACCCAGTACTTC.

V gene TRBV4-2 combines with J gene TRBJ2-7, with 9 bases identical to TRBD1. The V gene end was trimmed by 0 bases and the J gene end by 5 bases; junction bases not matched to a gene: 8. Germline V gene sequence: CDR1 LGHNA, CDR2 YNFKEQ. The CDR3 has 16 residues. The CDR3: CASSQDYDRGIDEQYF. CDR3 coding DNA: TGTGCCAGCAGCCAAGATTACGACAGGGGGATTGACGAGCAGTACTTC.

V is TRBV4-1 and J is TRBJ1-3, with D possibly TRBD1 on 6 matching bases. Germline CDR1 reads MGHRA; CDR2 reads YSYEKL. The CDR3 has 15 amino acids. Trimming took 6 bases from V and 4 from J, leaving 16 bases between them. This chain's CDR3 is CASRETGSKGNTIYF. CDR3 bases: TGCGCCAGCAGAGAGACAGGTTCGAAGGGAAACACCATATATTTT.

V usage is TRBV15 and J usage is TRBJ2-1, with 9 bases lining up with TRBD2. The CDR3 is 13 amino acids. In germline, CDR1 is LNHNV, CDR2 YYDKDF (reference sequence). The junction had 1 base not matched to a gene; V was cut back by 1 base and J by 9 bases. CDR3 DNA: TGTGCCACCAGCAGAGGACTAGCGGCTGAGCAGTTCTTC. Residues: CATSRGLAAEQFF.

This chain connects TRBV19 to TRBJ2-7; the D gene is possibly TRBD1 (6 bases). Germline V CDR1 and CDR2: LNHDA, SQIVND (reference sequence). The CDR3 loop spans 12 amino acids. V lost 5 bases and J 5 bases, leaving 10 bases between the germline ends. The CDR3 DNA sequence: TGTGCCAGTAGTCGAACAGGGAACGAGCAGTACTTC. Its protein is CASSRTGNEQYF.

The chain carries TRBV5-4 and TRBJ1-6; TRBD1 agrees at 7 bases. V lost 0 bases to trimming and J lost 7 bases; unmatched junction nucleotides: 1. CDR3 length: 14 residues. Germline CDR1 is SGHNT and CDR2 is YYREEE (reference sequence). The CDR3 DNA is TGTGCCAGCAGCTTGGTACAGGGGAATTCACCCCTCCACTTT. It is translated as CASSLVQGNSPLHF.

The chain combines TRBV3-1 (or the pseudogene TRBV3-2) with TRBJ1-2, with TRBD1 matching 10 bases. Germline trimming cut 6 bases from V and 5 bases from J; bases unmatched to any gene: 6. The CDR3 sequence is 14 residues long. Germline V CDR1 and CDR2: LGHDT, YNNKEL (reference sequence). The CDR3 coding sequence is TGTGCCAGCAGGGGGACAGGGGCCGCGTATGGCTACACCTTC. Residues: CASRGTGAAYGYTF.

This rearrangement joins TRBV9 to TRBJ2-1; 10 nucleotides agree with TRBD2. Germline V lookup: CDR1 SGDLS, CDR2 YYNGEE. The V gene end was trimmed by 0 bases and the J gene end by 8 bases; junction bases not matched to a gene: 2. The CDR3 extends over 14 amino acids. The CDR3 nucleotides are TGTGCCAGCAGCGTAGGCGGGACTAGCGATGAGCAGTTCTTC. It yields the protein CASSVGGTSDEQFF.

This chain uses TRBV28 with TRBJ1-5; D is uncertain. The CDR3 is 14 amino acids. Trimming left V 7 bases short and J 6 bases short, with 16 bases between. Germline CDR1 MDHEN, CDR2 SYDVKM. The CDR3 sequence is CASTFGGAGQPQHF. CDR3 bases: TGTGCCAGCACCTTTGGAGGCGCGGGTCAGCCCCAGCATTTT.

The V call is TRBV4-1, the J call TRBJ2-7; 12 bases align to TRBD1. V trimming: 7 bases; J trimming: 4 bases; junction bases outside the gene matches: 8. CDR3 length: 15 residues. Germline V CDR1 and CDR2: MGHRA, YSYEKL. The CDR3 here is CASTSGGQGAYEQYF. In nucleotides, the CDR3 is TGCGCCAGCACCTCGGGGGGACAGGGGGCTTACGAGCAGTACTTC.

The chain combines TRBV27 with TRBJ2-1; D is perhaps TRBD1 (6 bases). V lost 4 bases, J lost 4 bases, and 20 bases lay in between. This CDR3 has 17 residues. From germline, CDR1 is MNHEY and CDR2 SMNVEV (reference sequence). The CDR3 spells CASSSQGGGPLYNEQFF. The CDR3, as DNA: TGTGCCAGCAGTTCACAGGGTGGGGGACCGTTGTACAATGAGCAGTTCTTC.

This chain joins TRBV16 and TRBJ2-1; D possibly corresponds to TRBD2 (6 bases). The germline V and J ends were trimmed by 0 bases and 9 bases, with 12 bases remaining between them. The CDR3 runs 14 residues. The V gene's germline CDR1 is KGHSY and CDR2 FQNENV. As DNA, the CDR3 is TGTGCCAGCAGCCAATCGATGACTAGGGTTGAGCAGTTCTTC. Translating gives CASSQSMTRVEQFF.

The CDR3 sequence is CASHRLGETQYF. The CDR3 coding sequence is TGTGCCAGCCACAGGTTGGGGGAGACCCAGTACTTC. V gene TRBV18 combines with J gene TRBJ2-5, with D perhaps matching TRBD1 (5 bases). V was trimmed by 8 bases and J by 5 bases, leaving 12 bases between them. The CDR3 covers 12 residues. CDR1 and CDR2 (germline): KGHSH, LQKENI.

The rearrangement uses TRBV24-1 and TRBJ2-3; TRBD2 might be the D (6 bases). CDR1 and CDR2 from the germline V gene are KGHDR and SFDVKD. The CDR3 loop spans 16 amino acids. V was pared by 4 bases and J by 1 base, with 14 bases between. CDR3 nucleotides: TGTGCCACCAGTGACTCCAACTGGGGGGGCACAGATACGCAGTATTTT. Protein sequence: CATSDSNWGGTDTQYF.

The chain couples TRBV15 to TRBJ1-2; D is undetermined. The germline V gene encodes CDR1 LNHNV and CDR2 YYDKDF (reference sequence). Trimming stripped 0 bases from V and 8 bases from J, with 16 bases between. This CDR3 spans 15 amino acids. DNA for the CDR3: TGTGCCACCAGCAGAGATTTTCGCGCGGGCCGGGGCTACACCTTC. Its translation is CATSRDFRAGRGYTF.

The rearrangement uses TRBV10-1 and TRBJ1-1; D possibly corresponds to TRBD1 (5 bases). CDR1 WNHNN and CDR2 SYGVQD come from the germline V gene (reference sequence). Trimming stripped 8 bases from V and 6 bases from J, with 19 bases between. CDR3 length: 14 residues. The CDR3 nucleotides read TGCGCCAGCCCTCTTACAGGTAGGATCCCTGAAGCTTTCTTT. Translation gives CASPLTGRIPEAFF.

This rearrangement joins TRBV21-1 to TRBJ2-2; the table's D call, TRBD1, has no DNA check behind it. TRBV21-1 is designated a pseudogene. CDR3 length: 20 residues. DNA of the CDR3: TGTGCCAGCACCAACATGAAAGGGGTCGTCCGGAGACATAACACCGGGGAGCTGTTTTTT. Its translation is CASTNMKGVVRRHNTGELFF.

V and J are TRBV5-1 and TRBJ1-3; D gene unclear. Trimming removed 3 bases at V and 4 bases at J, with 8 bases between. Germline CDR1 reads SGHRS; CDR2 reads YFSETQ. The CDR3 length is 13 residues. CDR3 bases: TGCGCCAGCAGCTCGTCGGAGGGAAACACCATATATTTT. Protein product: CASSSSEGNTIYF.

V usage is TRBV6-1 and J usage is TRBJ1-3; D might be TRBD1 (6 bases). In germline, CDR1 is MNHNS, CDR2 SASEGT. V gave up 3 bases and J gave up 0 bases, with 9 bases separating them. The length of the CDR3 is 15 residues. Written as DNA, the CDR3 is TGTGCCAGCAGTGAGGACAGCTACTCTGGAAACACCATATATTTT. Protein product: CASSEDSYSGNTIYF.

The chain employs TRBV30 and TRBJ1-2; D is unclear. The CDR3 is made up of 10 amino acids. The germline CDR1 and CDR2 sequences are GTSNPN and SVGIG (reference sequence). V was pared by 6 bases and J by 5 bases, with 7 bases between. DNA of the CDR3: TGTGCCTGCCGACAATATGGCTACACCTTC. This gives the protein CACRQYGYTF.

The gene calls are TRBV13 and TRBJ1-2, with 8 bases identical to TRBD1. The CDR3 has 17 residues. The junction had 15 bases not matched to a gene; V was cut back by 4 bases and J by 5 bases. Germline V CDR1 and CDR2: PRHDT, FYEKMQ (reference sequence). The DNA of the CDR3 is TGTGCCAGCAGCTCATCCATACAGGGGGAGGTTACATATGGCTACACCTTC. Its protein is CASSSSIQGEVTYGYTF.

The chain has TRBV19 and TRBJ2-2; 7 bases agree with TRBD1. Unmatched junction bases numbered 16, after V lost 5 bases and J lost 1 base. The CDR3 has 19 residues. Germline CDR1 and CDR2: LNHDA and SQIVND (reference sequence). CDR3 sequence: CASSGYTPGQWKNTGELFF. As DNA, the CDR3 is TGTGCCAGTAGTGGTTATACCCCGGGACAGTGGAAGAACACCGGGGAGCTGTTTTTT.